Following are 15 T cell receptor beta chains from one sample sequenced in a study of blood T cell repertoires in COVID-19. Clones were read by immunoSEQ multiplex PCR, and TCRdb kept only the in-frame ones, dropping some. The table includes 200,000 or so clones, 70% to 90% detected once. The sample consisted of peripheral blood. The receptors were sampled from a man between 45 and 60 years old who had recovered from COVID-19.

The CDR3 coding sequence is TGCGCCAGCAGCTTTGGTGGCGGGAGGCTCAACGAGCAGTACTTC. This encodes CASSFGGGRLNEQYF. V gene TRBV5-1 combines with J gene TRBJ2-7; TRBD2 aligns across 8 bases. V was pared by 2 bases and J by 5 bases, with 9 bases of the junction left unmatched. This CDR3 comprises 15 residues. The germline V gene encodes CDR1 SGHRS and CDR2 YFSETQ.

Written as DNA, the CDR3 is TGTGCCAGCAGCTCTCTTGACAGGTTCTCCTACGAGCAGTACTTC. Its protein product is CASSSLDRFSYEQYF. The V call is TRBV11-2, the J call TRBJ2-7; weak D call: TRBD1 (6 bases). The V and J ends lost 4 bases and 0 bases respectively, with 13 bases between them. The CDR3 sequence is 15 residues long. Germline CDR1 reads SGHAT; CDR2 reads FQNNGV.

The chain carries TRBV28 and TRBJ2-7; D is undetermined. The V gene lost 1 base and the J gene lost 9 bases, with 10 bases spanning the gap. Germline V lookup: CDR1 MDHEN, CDR2 SYDVKM. CDR3 length: 12 amino acids. This CDR3 is CASSLSFLPQYF. The CDR3 coding sequence is TGTGCCAGCAGTTTATCGTTCCTCCCGCAGTACTTC.

The chain carries TRBV7-9 and TRBJ2-1; 8 bases are shared with TRBD2. The junction had 8 bases not matched to a gene; V was cut back by 1 base and J by 9 bases. This CDR3 comprises 15 residues. From germline, CDR1 is SEHNR and CDR2 FQNEAQ (reference sequence). CDR3 in amino acids: CASSLVSGGQSEQFF. The CDR3 DNA is TGTGCCAGCAGCTTAGTATCGGGAGGGCAGTCTGAGCAGTTCTTC.

This chain joins TRBV18 and TRBJ2-1, with 7 bases lining up with TRBD1. Germline V lookup: CDR1 KGHSH, CDR2 LQKENI. V gave up 3 bases and J gave up 7 bases; unmatched junction bases: 9. The CDR3 totals 15 residues. CDR3 bases: TGTGCCAGCTCACCTGCGACAGGGAGAACGAATGAGCAGTTCTTC. This translates into CASSPATGRTNEQFF.

This clone was seen a single time. The genes are TRBV6-6 and TRBJ2-1; 11 bases map to TRBD2. V lost 5 bases to trimming and J lost 0 bases; unmatched junction nucleotides: 12. The CDR3 covers 19 residues. The germline gives CDR1 MNHNY, CDR2 SVGAGI (reference sequence). This CDR3 reads CASSPLAGGWAASYNEQFF. The CDR3 DNA follows: TGTGCCAGCAGTCCATTAGCGGGAGGGTGGGCCGCCTCCTACAATGAGCAGTTCTTC.

The chain recombines TRBV12-3 or TRBV12-4 with TRBJ2-4; perhaps TRBD2 as D (6 bases). The V end was cut by 9 bases, the J end by 3 bases, with 12 bases between. The CDR3 spans 13 residues. DNA for the CDR3: TGTGCCAGTAGGAGGGTTAGCAAAAACATTCAGTACTTC. Residues: CASRRVSKNIQYF.

J is TRBJ2-1 and V is TRBV18; D is ambiguous. Germline V gene lookup returns CDR1 KGHSH and CDR2 LQKENI. This CDR3 is 13 amino acids long. V lost 3 bases and J lost 4, with 7 bases in between. For the CDR3, the DNA is TGTGCCAGCTCACCCAGACTTTACAATGAGCAGTTCTTC. It yields the protein CASSPRLYNEQFF.

The rearrangement links TRBV27 to TRBJ2-1; TRBD2 aligns across 10 bases. Germline CDR1 is MNHEY and CDR2 is SMNVEV (reference sequence). V trimming: 5 bases; J trimming: 7 bases; junction bases outside the gene matches: 8. There are 15 residues in the CDR3. CDR3 loop: CASSPTGLARNEQFF. CDR3 DNA sequence: TGTGCCAGCAGTCCGACGGGACTAGCGAGAAATGAGCAGTTCTTC.

The rearrangement links TRBV2 to TRBJ2-7; D is ambiguous. The CDR3 runs to 14 residues. Trimming cost V 3 bases and J 3 bases, with 12 bases left between them. Germline CDR1 SNHLY, CDR2 FYNNEI. CDR3 amino acids: CASSDGVGFYEQYF. In nucleotides, the CDR3 is TGTGCCAGCAGTGACGGTGTGGGCTTCTACGAGCAGTACTTC.

V is TRBV6-5 and J is TRBJ2-3; the match to TRBD2 covers 7 bases. The CDR3 length is 15 residues. Germline CDR1 reads MNHEY; CDR2 reads SVGAGI. The V and J ends lost 6 bases and 1 base, in that order; junction bases with no gene match: 7. In DNA, the CDR3 is TGTGCCAGCAGCCCACTAGCGACCCGCACAGATACGCAGTATTTT. It encodes CASSPLATRTDTQYF.

The chain combines TRBV7-2 with TRBJ2-2; 7 bases fit TRBD2. The CDR3 has 15 amino acids. The trim removed 1 base at V and 3 bases at J, leaving 2 bases unmatched. Germline CDR1 is SGHTA and CDR2 is FQGNSA. The CDR3 DNA is TGTGCCAGCAGCTTAGGACTAGCCTACACCGGGGAGCTGTTTTTT. Translation gives CASSLGLAYTGELFF.

The chain has TRBV3-1 (or the pseudogene TRBV3-2) and TRBJ2-7; D is unresolved. Germline CDR1 reads LGHDT; CDR2 reads YNNKEL (reference sequence). The CDR3 loop spans 12 amino acids. Deletions cut 2 bases from V and 6 bases from J, with 8 bases between. The CDR3 reads CASSQIEAEQYF. As DNA, the CDR3 is TGTGCCAGCAGCCAAATAGAAGCCGAGCAGTACTTC.

The chain couples TRBV5-1 to TRBJ2-1; D is possibly TRBD2 (6 bases). V was shortened by 4 bases and J by 6 bases, with 11 bases between the two germline ends. There are 13 residues in the CDR3. CDR1 SGHRS and CDR2 YFSETQ come from the germline V gene. The CDR3 is CASSLGTVNEQFF. CDR3 in DNA: TGCGCCAGCAGCCTCGGGACTGTCAATGAGCAGTTCTTC.

This clone turned up a few times. The chain carries TRBV5-1 and TRBJ2-5; D is perhaps TRBD1 (6 bases). This CDR3 has 14 amino acids. Germline CDR1 SGHRS, CDR2 YFSETQ. V lost 2 bases and J lost 3, with 11 bases in between. CDR3 coding DNA: TGCGCCAGCAGCTTTCTGGGGGCCGAAGAGACCCAGTACTTC. This codes for CASSFLGAEETQYF.